This T cell receptor beta chain was retrieved from a study of shared clonotypes between healthy human individuals (dated by TCRdb to the early 2020s). About the study as a whole: The cohort included a few men and a couple of women between 18 and 49 years of age. Between about 0.85 and 9.5 billion PBMCs per donor were obtained by leukapheresis. For each donor, CD4 naive and CD4 memory were each given three plates, CD8 naive was given two plates, and CD8 memory was given one plate. Different laboratories and diverse techniques were used to prepare libraries and sequence TCR repertoires, to increase sequencing depth and limit assay-specific biases. To estimate repertoire size and how much clonotypes are shared between individuals, the study performed deep sequencing of blood TCR repertoires from five healthy adults.

Here is what the overall study found, with its caveats: Compared with non-shared clonotypes, clonotypes shared by all four sorted-subset donors had higher generation probabilities. Pairwise subsampling indicated that sequencing depth was expected to affect the degree of clonotype sharing among donors. Incomplete sequencing was indicated by rarefaction of sorted-subset datasets, despite the large sequencing depth. Across four donors, approximately 4.9% of naive CD4, 3% to 4% of naive CD8, 2.3% of memory CD4, and approximately 0.4% of memory CD8 clonotypes were shared. Naive subsets generally had larger estimated clonotype richness than memory subsets did. Sampling was limited to blood, and TCR repertoires in tissue likely differ from TCR repertoires in blood. The small number of donors limited the genetic and exposure-history diversity represented.

TCR CDR3 regions were amplified from genomic DNA by multiplex PCR using the deep immunoSEQ assay. Extracted genomic DNA from each cell subset was distributed evenly across all wells of several immunoSEQ 96-well plates, and each plate was treated as a replicate. For sorted subsets, roughly 190 ng of genomic DNA, equivalent to about 30,000 T cell genomes, went into each replicate PCR. Purified libraries were quantified with a Qubit 3.0 fluorometer, sized on a Bioanalyzer 2100, and re-quantified with the KAPA Library Quantification kit. Every immunoSEQ 96-well plate was sequenced on a separate single-read 150-cycle Illumina NextSeq 550 flow cell. The published analysis was carried out like this. Because only junctional sequences without quality scores were contained in the immunoSEQ output, filtering matching that applied to full-length reads could not be performed. Sequences were annotated with PyIR, a Python wrapper for IgBLAST v1.9, and V/J genes and CDR3 were assigned using IMGT germline references. Reads with weak V/J assignments (E-value above 1e-6), missing CDR3, stop codons, out-of-frame junctions, or ambiguous translated residues were removed. V3J clonotypes were defined as sequences sharing the same inferred V gene, J gene, and CDR3 amino acid sequence. To compute the percentage overlap between repertoires, the number of shared unique clonotypes was divided by the size of the smaller repertoire. RTK rarefaction, the Chao1 estimator, and Recon v2.1 estimates of unobserved clonotypes were used to assess repertoire richness. Generation probabilities were computed with OLGA for all TCRbeta clonotypes obtained by the gDNA method from several donors. This immuneACCESS table, as held by TCRdb, lists in-frame sequences with V and J called but not all clones. Of the missing ones, under half trace to an unresolved V gene in checked studies; the others have no known cause. V and J calls and clone size are as listed in that table; D and trimming were resolved from the DNA. In all, the sample holds about 2.4 million clones, and more than 85% of those were seen once. Jointly, the top ten make up about 0.38% of the sample.

As concerns this clone: Its antigen remains undetermined. No much larger clone is present one base from it, and per-base qualities are unavailable.

CDR1 and CDR2, per the germline V gene, are SGHDT and YYEEEE. Including cysteine and phenylalanine, the CDR3 has 11 amino acids. The entry retains the CDR3 DNA only, 33 bases that are in frame from base 1. V was cut back by 0 bases and J by 10 bases, leaving a gap of 5 bases between them. The donors were healthy, HIV-negative adults with no recently reported acute infections or vaccinations. Every donor was a Caucasian adult residing in Nashville, Tennessee, USA. CD4+ T cells were enriched by magnetic negative selection, after which naive cells were positively selected on CD45RA and the negative fraction was taken as the memory subset. Blood was collected by leukapheresis, and PBMCs were isolated by Ficoll-Histopaque density gradient centrifugation and then cryopreserved in liquid nitrogen vapor phase. Analytical flow cytometry was used to check the purity and quantity of every magnetically sorted T cell population. Each sorted fraction had its genomic DNA isolated and then quantified by UV absorbance on a Nanodrop 2000c.

The sequence came from a man aged 18 to 30 in good health. Some clones in this sample may be carry-over from other donors' samples. The chain joins TRBV5-6 to TRBJ2-1; no D gene can be assigned with confidence. Specimen: naive CD4+ T cells from PBMCs. Taken with the paper, the label for cell subset or site translates to: CD45RA+ positively selected. CDR3 sequence: CASSLAREQFF. The nucleotide sequence is given as TGTGCCAGCAGCTTGGCGAGGGAGCAGTTCTTC.